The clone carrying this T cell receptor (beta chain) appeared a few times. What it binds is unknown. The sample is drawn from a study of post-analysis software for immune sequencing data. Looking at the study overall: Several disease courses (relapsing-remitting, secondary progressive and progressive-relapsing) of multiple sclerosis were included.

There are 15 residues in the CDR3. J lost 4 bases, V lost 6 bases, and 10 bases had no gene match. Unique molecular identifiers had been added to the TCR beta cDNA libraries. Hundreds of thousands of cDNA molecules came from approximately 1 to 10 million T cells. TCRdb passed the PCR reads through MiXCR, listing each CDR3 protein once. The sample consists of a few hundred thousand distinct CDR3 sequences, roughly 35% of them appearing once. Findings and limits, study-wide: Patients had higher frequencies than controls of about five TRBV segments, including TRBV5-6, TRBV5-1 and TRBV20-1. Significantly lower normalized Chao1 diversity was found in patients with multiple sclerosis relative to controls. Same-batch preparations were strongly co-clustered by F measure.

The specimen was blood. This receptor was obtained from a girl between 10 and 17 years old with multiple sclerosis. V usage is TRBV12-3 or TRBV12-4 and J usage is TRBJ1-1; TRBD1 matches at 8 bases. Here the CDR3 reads CASSIQDRVSTEAFF. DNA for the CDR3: TGTGCCAGCAGCATCCAGGACAGGGTGAGCACTGAAGCTTTCTTT.